This TCR beta chain comes out of a study of beta chain features in type 1 diabetes. Study at large: Sorted cell examination encompassed 100 million to 110 million cells across all samples.

This clone was seen a few times. cDNA synthesis used the whole RNA isolate, giving expressed TCRB sequences. The assay was immunoSEQ multiplex PCR, and TCRdb's table has in-frame clones only and misses some. The data hold fewer than 350,000 clones, with about 7.8% observed a single time. Via CD45RO/CCR7/CD25/CD127/CD95/CD27, cells of the CD4+ naive, central memory, regulatory and stem cell-like memory subsets were sorted. Post-sort purity exceeded 95% for all sorted populations. This CDR3 contains 14 residues. CDR1 and CDR2 from the germline V gene are SNHLY and FYNNEI. Trimming took 8 bases from V and 2 from J, leaving 13 bases between them.

The sequencing input was central memory CD4+ T cells from blood. The rearrangement joins TRBV2 to TRBJ1-5; D may be TRBD1 (5 bases). The receptor comes from a woman aged 18-29 years in good health. The CDR3 loop reads CASHTGGGNQPQHF. CDR3 in DNA: TGTGCCAGCCACACAGGTGGCGGCAATCAGCCCCAGCATTTT.